This TCR beta chain emerged from a study of blood T cell repertoires in COVID-19. At the level of the study: From the United States, Italy and Spain came samples of acute and convalescent COVID-19.

Clinical history as reported by participants underpinned cohort assignment. For recovered donors of Cohort 3, there were two negative PCRs, clearance, or symptom resolution. In the authors' workflow: Amplifying reference gene primers gave estimates of nucleated cell counts. Measured with immunoSEQ multiplex PCR; TCRdb has only the in-frame clones, and not every one. That table gives V, J and clone size, and the DNA gave D and trimming. The sample yields about 330,000 clones, approximately 92% seen once. Sequenced material: PBMCs or T cells enriched from blood (not recorded which). The TCR was taken from a woman younger than 45 who had recovered from COVID-19.

The CDR3 DNA sequence: TGTGCCAGCAGCTACAGGCTAAACACTGAAGCTTTCTTT. Translated: CASSYRLNTEAFF. The J gene is TRBJ1-1, the V gene TRBV28; the D gene is possibly TRBD1 (5 bases). The germline V gene encodes CDR1 MDHEN and CDR2 SYDVKM. The CDR3 covers 13 residues. V was cut by 6 bases and J by 2 bases, with 10 bases left in between. Variable domain in full (rest from reference TRBV28 and TRBJ1-1): DVKVTQSSRYLVKRTGEKVFLECVQDMDHENMFWYRQDPGLGLRLIYFSYDVKMKEKGDIPEGYSVSREKKERFSLILESASTNQTSMYLCASSYRLNTEAFFGQGTRLTVV.